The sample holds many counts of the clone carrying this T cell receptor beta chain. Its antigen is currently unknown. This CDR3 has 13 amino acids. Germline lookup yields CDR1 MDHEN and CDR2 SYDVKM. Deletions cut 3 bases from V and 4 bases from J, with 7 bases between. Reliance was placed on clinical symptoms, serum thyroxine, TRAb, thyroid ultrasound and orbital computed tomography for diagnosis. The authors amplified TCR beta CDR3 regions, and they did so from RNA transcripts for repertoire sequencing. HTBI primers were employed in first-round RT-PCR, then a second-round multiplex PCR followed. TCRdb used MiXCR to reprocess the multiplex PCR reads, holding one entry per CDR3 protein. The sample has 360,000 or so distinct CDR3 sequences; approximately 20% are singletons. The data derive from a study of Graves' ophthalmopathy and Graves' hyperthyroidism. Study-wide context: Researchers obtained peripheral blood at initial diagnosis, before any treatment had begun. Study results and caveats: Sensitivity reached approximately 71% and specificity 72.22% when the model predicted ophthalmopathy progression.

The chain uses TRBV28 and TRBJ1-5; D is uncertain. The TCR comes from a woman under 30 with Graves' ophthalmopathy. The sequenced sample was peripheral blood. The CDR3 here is CASSFDPNQPQHF. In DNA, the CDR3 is TGTGCCAGCAGTTTTGATCCGAATCAGCCCCAGCATTTT.